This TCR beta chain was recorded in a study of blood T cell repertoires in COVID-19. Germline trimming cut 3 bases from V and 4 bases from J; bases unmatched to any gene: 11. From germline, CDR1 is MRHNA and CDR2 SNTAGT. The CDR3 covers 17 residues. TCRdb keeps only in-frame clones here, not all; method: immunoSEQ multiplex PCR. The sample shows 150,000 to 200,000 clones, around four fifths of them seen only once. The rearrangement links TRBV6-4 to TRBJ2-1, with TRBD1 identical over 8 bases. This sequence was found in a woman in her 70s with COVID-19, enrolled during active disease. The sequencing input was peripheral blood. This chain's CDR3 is CASSESGWDRRYNEQFF. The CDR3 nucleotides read TGTGCCAGCAGTGAATCCGGATGGGACAGGAGATACAATGAGCAGTTCTTC.